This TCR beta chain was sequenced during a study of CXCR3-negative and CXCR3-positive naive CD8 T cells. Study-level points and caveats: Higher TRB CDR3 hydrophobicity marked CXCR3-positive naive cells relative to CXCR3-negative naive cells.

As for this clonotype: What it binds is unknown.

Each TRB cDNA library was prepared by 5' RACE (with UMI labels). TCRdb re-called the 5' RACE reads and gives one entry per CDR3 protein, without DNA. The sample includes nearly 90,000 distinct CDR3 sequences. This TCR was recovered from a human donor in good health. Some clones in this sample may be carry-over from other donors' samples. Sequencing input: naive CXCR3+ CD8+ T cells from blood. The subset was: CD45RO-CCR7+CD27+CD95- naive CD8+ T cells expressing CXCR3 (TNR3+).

CDR3 sequence: CASSHSTGTSPYEQYF. This rearrangement joins TRBV7-9 to TRBJ2-7; the TRBD2 assignment by TCRdb is unverifiable without DNA. CDR1 is SEHNR and CDR2 is FQNEAQ in the germline V gene (reference sequence). This CDR3 has 16 amino acids. The complete variable domain, with remaining parts taken from reference TRBV7-9 and TRBJ2-7, reads DTGVSQNPRHKITKRGQNVTFRCDPISEHNRLYWYRQTLGQGPEFLTYFQNEAQLEKSRLLSDRFSAERPKGSFSTLEIQRTEQGDSAMYLCASSHSTGTSPYEQYFGPGTRLTVT.